This T cell receptor (beta chain) was sequenced during a study of cytomegalovirus exposure and HLA in healthy donors. As concerns this clone: Antigen unknown.

The PCR made use of 60 Vbeta and 13 Jbeta primers. Some clones are missing from TCRdb's copy, which holds only in-frame ones; the method was immunoSEQ multiplex PCR. The sample includes around 75,000 clones. Whole-study results and caveats: In an earlier analysis, in some 500 donors, most V segments appeared productive either ~90% or ~30% of the time.

Deletions cut 4 bases from V and 6 bases from J, with 21 bases between. Per the germline V gene, CDR1 is SGDLS and CDR2 is YYNGEE. This CDR3 is built from 16 residues. Sequenced: PBMCs. This receptor was obtained from a man aged 45 to 65 in good health and CMV-seropositive. The chain carries TRBV9 and TRBJ2-3; TRBD2 might be the D (7 bases). The CDR3 nucleotides read TGTGCCAGCAGCCTTTTTGAAGGGGGGGGCTACGATACGCAGTATTTT. Its translation: CASSLFEGGGYDTQYF. The entire variable domain, with the rest obtained from reference TRBV9 and TRBJ2-3, is as follows: DSGVTQTPKHLITATGQRVTLRCSPRSGDLSVYWYQQSLDQGLQFLIQYYNGEERAKGNILERFSAQQFPDLHSELNLSSLELGDSALYFCASSLFEGGGYDTQYFGPGTRLTVL.